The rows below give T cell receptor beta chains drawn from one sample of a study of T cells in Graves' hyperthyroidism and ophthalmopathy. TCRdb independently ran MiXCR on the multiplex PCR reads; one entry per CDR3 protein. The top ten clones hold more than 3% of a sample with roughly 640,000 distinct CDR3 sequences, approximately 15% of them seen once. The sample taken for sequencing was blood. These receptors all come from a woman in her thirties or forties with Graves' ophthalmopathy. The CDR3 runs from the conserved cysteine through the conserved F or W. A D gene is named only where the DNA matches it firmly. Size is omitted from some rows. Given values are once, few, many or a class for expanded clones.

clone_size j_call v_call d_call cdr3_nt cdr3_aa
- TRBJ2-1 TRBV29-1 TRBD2 TGCAGCGTTGATAGGCTAGCGGGAGGGTGGAATGAGCAGTTCTTC CSVDRLAGGWNEQFF
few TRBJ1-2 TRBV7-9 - TGTGCCAGCAGCCGCGCCGGGGGAGCCGCTAACTATGGCTACACCTTC CASSRAGGAANYGYTF
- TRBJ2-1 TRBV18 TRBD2 TGTGCCAGCTCTTCAAATAGCGGGGGGGGAGACAATGAGCAGTTCTTC CASSSNSGGGDNEQFF
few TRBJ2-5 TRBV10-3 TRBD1 TGTGCCATCGCGGAAGGGGACAGGGGCCAAGAGACCCAGTACTTC CAIAEGDRGQETQYF
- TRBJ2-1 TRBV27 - TGTGCCAGCAGTTACCGAAACTACAATGAGCAGTTCTTC CASSYRNYNEQFF
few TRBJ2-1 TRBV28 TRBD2 TGTGCCAGCAGTGCCACCGGACTAGCGGCCAACAATGAGCAGTTCTTC CASSATGLAANNEQFF
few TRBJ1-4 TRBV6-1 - TGTGCCACCGCGGCAGACCCTAATGAAAAACTGTTTTTT CATAADPNEKLFF
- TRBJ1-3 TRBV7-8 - TGTGCCAGCAGCTTTCCGGACAGAAACACCATATATTTT CASSFPDRNTIYF
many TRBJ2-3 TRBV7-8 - TGTGCCAGCAGCTTATCCTACACAGATACGCAGTATTTT CASSLSYTDTQYF
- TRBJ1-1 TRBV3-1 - TGTGCCAGCAGCCAAGAAGAGTACACTGAAGCTTTCTTT CASSQEEYTEAFF
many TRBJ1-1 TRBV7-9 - TGTGCCAGCAGCTTAGAGGGGAGAGGAGAAGCTTTCTTT CASSLEGRGEAFF
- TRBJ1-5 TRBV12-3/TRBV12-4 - TGTGCCAGCAGTTCAGGCGCAGACATCAGTAATCAGCCCCAGCATTTT CASSSGADISNQPQHF
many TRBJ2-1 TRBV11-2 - TGTGCCAGCAGCCCCCGAGTAGGGGGTTTCTCCTACAATGAGCAGTTCTTC CASSPRVGGFSYNEQFF
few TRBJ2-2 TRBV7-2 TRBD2 TGTGCCAGCAGCTTACTAAACCCCCGACTAGCGGGCGCGAACACCGGGGAGCTGTTTTTT CASSLLNPRLAGANTGELFF
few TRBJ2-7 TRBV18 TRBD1 TGTGCCAGCTCGCAACAGGGGCCAGGGGAGCAGTACTTC CASSQQGPGEQYF
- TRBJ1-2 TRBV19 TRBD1 TGTGCCAGTAGGACCGGACAGGGGTCTTCTGGCTACACCTTC CASRTGQGSSGYTF
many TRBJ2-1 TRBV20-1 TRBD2 TGCAGTGCTCCTAGCGGGGAGAGCTCCTACAATGAGCAGTTCTTC CSAPSGESSYNEQFF
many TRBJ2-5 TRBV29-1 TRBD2 TGCAGCGGGGGAGCGGGAGAAGGAGGAGAGACCCAGTACTTC CSGGAGEGGETQYF
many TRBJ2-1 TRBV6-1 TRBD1 TGTGCCGCTCAAGGAGGACAGGGGTCCTACAATGAGCAGTTCTTC CAAQGGQGSYNEQFF
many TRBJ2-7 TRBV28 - TGTGCCAGCAGTACGCGAAGATTCGAGCAGTACTTC CASSTRRFEQYF
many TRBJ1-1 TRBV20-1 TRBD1 TGCAGTGCTCGACCCGGGACAGGGGCCGGAGCTTTCTTT CSARPGTGAGAFF
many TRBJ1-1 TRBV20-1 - TGCAGTGCTAGAGATCCAGGGGTGCAAGACCCTGAAGCTTTCTTT CSARDPGVQDPEAFF
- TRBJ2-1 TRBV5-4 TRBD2 TGTGCCAGCAGCCTGACTAGCGGGAGCCACAATGAGCAGTTCTTC CASSLTSGSHNEQFF
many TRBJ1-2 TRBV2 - TGTGCCAGCAGGGAGCAGGGTAAAGGTGGCTACACCTTC CASREQGKGGYTF
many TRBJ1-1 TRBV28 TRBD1 TGTGCCAGCAGTTTACCGGGACAGGGTCGAACTGAAGCTTTCTTT CASSLPGQGRTEAFF
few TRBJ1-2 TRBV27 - TGTGCCAGCAGTTTATACCAAAACAGAGCCGGCGGCTACACCTTC CASSLYQNRAGGYTF
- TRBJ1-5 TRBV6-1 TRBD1 TGTGCCAGCAGTGTTAGGGACAGTAGCACGCAGCCCCAGCATTTT CASSVRDSSTQPQHF
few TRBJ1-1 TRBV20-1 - TGCAGTGCTAGAGGAAGAAGGGAAGGGGTGAACACTGAAGCTTTCTTT CSARGRREGVNTEAFF
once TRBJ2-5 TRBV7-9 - TGTGCCAGCAGCGTATTTATCGCGTCGGTACAAGAGACCCAGTACTTC CASSVFIASVQETQYF
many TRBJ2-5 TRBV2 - TGTGCCAGCAGTGAAGGGGACCTGTACCAAGAGACCCAGTACTTC CASSEGDLYQETQYF
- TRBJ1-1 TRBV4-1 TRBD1 TGCGCCAGCAGCCCCGGACAGGCCCTTGAAGCTTTCTTT CASSPGQALEAFF
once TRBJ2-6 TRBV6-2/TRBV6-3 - TGTGCCAGCAGTCCTGGGGTGGGGGCCAACGTCCTGACTTTC CASSPGVGANVLTF
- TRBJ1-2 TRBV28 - TGTGCCAGCAGTTTTCCATATGGCTACACCTTC CASSFPYGYTF
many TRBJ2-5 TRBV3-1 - TGTGCCAGCAGCCTTATAGTCGGAATTCAAGAGACCCAGTACTTC CASSLIVGIQETQYF
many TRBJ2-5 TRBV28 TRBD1 TGTGCCAGCTTGTTCCACCGGGACAGGATGTACTTC CASLFHRDRMYF
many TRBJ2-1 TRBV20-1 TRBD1 TGCAGTGCCCTGGACAGGGGGGATGAGCAGTTCTTC CSALDRGDEQFF
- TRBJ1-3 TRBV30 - TGTGCCTGGAGTGTGGGGCCCTCTGGAAACACCATATATTTT CAWSVGPSGNTIYF
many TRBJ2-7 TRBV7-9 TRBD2 TGTGCCAGCAGCTTCATACCCTTGCCGGGACTAGCGGGGACTACCTACGAGCAGTACTTC CASSFIPLPGLAGTTYEQYF
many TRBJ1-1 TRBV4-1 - TGCGCCAGCAGCCAAGGGGGGGGGATGAACACTGAAGCTTTCTTT CASSQGGGMNTEAFF
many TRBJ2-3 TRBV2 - TGTGCCAGCAGTGAAGGGGTAGTGAGCACAGATACGCAGTATTTT CASSEGVVSTDTQYF
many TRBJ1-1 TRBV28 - TGTGCCAGCAGCTCTCCGGAGGGAGGGGGAAACACTGAAGCTTTCTTT CASSSPEGGGNTEAFF
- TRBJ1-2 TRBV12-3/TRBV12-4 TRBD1 TGTGCCAGCAGTTTGACAGGGGGCGAAGGCTACACCTTC CASSLTGGEGYTF
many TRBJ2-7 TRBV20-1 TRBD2 TGCAGTGCTAACATAGCGGGAGGTGTAGTCACCTACGAGCAGTACTTC CSANIAGGVVTYEQYF